This entry concerns a single T cell receptor (beta chain). Its antigen is not identified. Regarding time point: week 35, safety follow-up. In every dose of vaccine, 300 ug of mutant IDH1 20-mer peptide was given alongside topical imiquimod. Those who donated had recent WHO grade 3 or 4 IDH1-mutant, ATRX-lost astrocytomas. The data were produced by immunoSEQ multiplex PCR, yet TCRdb's version contains in-frame clones alone and is incomplete. This sample has 26,000 or so clones; 83% occur once, and the top ten carry about 33%. The record originates from a study of a mutant IDH1 vaccine in newly diagnosed glioma. On the study more broadly: Patients got their first vaccination 4-6 weeks after radiotherapy alone, or with temozolomide cycles. General study results and limits: It seemed that pseudoprogression was not linked to changes in the top peripheral T cell clonotypes.

This CDR3 has 16 residues. V shed 4 bases and J shed 2 bases, with 13 bases lying between them. Germline V gene sequence: CDR1 SGHNT, CDR2 YYREEE (reference sequence). The gene calls are TRBV5-4 and TRBJ2-6; the D gene could be TRBD1 or TRBD2 (5 bases each). The source is a man aged 25-45 years with glioma. The source material was PBMCs, sampled from a glioma patient whose treatment included an IDH1 peptide vaccine. The CDR3 reads CASSRDPMTGANVLTF. The CDR3 DNA reads TGTGCCAGCAGCCGGGACCCCATGACTGGGGCCAACGTCCTGACTTTC.